This T cell receptor (beta chain) was identified in a study of OX40 agonist ivuxolimab in advanced cancers. Study-level background: Under the entry rules, prior anti-PD-1, anti-PD-L1 or anti-CTLA-4 therapy was allowed, and approximately 40% had some.

This clone was observed a few times. The CDR3 runs 15 residues. The ends were cut back, 5 bases at V and 0 bases at J, with 11 bases in the middle. Germline V gene sequence: CDR1 SGHVS, CDR2 FNYEAQ. The protocol was immunoSEQ multiplex PCR, while the TCRdb copy is restricted to in-frame clones and leaves out a portion. The sample has around 15,000 clones, just under 80% seen once; the top ten hold 25% to 30%. Here the sequenced sample was CD4+ or CD8+ T cells sorted from blood, taken in a trial of the OX40 agonist ivuxolimab. The sequence derives from an adult with an advanced solid tumor such as melanoma, head and neck, liver or kidney cancer. This sequence joins TRBV7-6 and TRBJ2-1; D is possibly TRBD2 (6 bases). CDR3 loop: CASSPGVSSYNEQFF. In nucleotides, the CDR3 is TGTGCCAGCAGCCCGGGAGTGAGCTCCTACAATGAGCAGTTCTTC.